The present entry profiles one T cell receptor (beta chain) with its context. Germline V gene sequence: CDR1 SGHDT, CDR2 YYEEEE. The CDR3 length is 14 residues. J lost 9 bases, V lost 4 bases, and 9 bases had no gene match. This record belongs to a study of T cell repertoires in cytomegalovirus infection. Overall study context: Signatures in public TCR beta sequences pointed to both CMV infection and matching HLA type.

One entry per CDR3 protein, called by TCRdb with MiXCR from the reads. The sample comprises 600,000 to 800,000 distinct CDR3 sequences, approximately 24% of which are singletons, and approximately 8.2% rests with the top ten. The specimen was CD8+ T cells from PBMCs. The J gene is TRBJ2-2, the V gene TRBV5-6, with 7 bases lining up with TRBD1. This receptor was taken from a human donor in good health (CMV status not recorded). Some clones in this sample may be carry-over from other donors' samples. The CDR3 DNA reads as TGTGCCAGCAGCCCCATGACAGGGTACAGGGAGCTGTTTTTT. Protein product: CASSPMTGYRELFF. The full variable domain, with the rest looked up from reference TRBV5-6 and TRBJ2-2, is DAGVTQSPTHLIKTRGQQVTLRCSPKSGHDTVSWYQQALGQGPQFIFQYYEEEERQRGNFPDRFSGHQFPNYSSELNVNALLLGDSALYLCASSPMTGYRELFFGEGSRLTVL.